This T cell receptor beta chain was identified during a study of cytomegalovirus exposure and HLA in healthy donors. 60 Vbeta and 13 Jbeta primers were used in PCR. Produced via immunoSEQ multiplex PCR; TCRdb's table is partial and in-frame only. In the table there are around 190,000 clones, over 70% of which are singletons. The germline gives CDR1 GTSNPN, CDR2 SVGIG (reference sequence). CDR3 length: 12 amino acids. Trimming cost V 4 bases and J 9 bases; bases outside gene matches: 8. Sequences were obtained from PBMCs. The chain carries TRBV30 and TRBJ1-1; 7 bases align to TRBD1. The sequence derives from a woman aged 50 to 60 in good health and CMV-seronegative. The CDR3 region has the DNA TGTGCCTGGAAAGGAGACAGGGTCCAAGCTTTCTTT. This encodes CAWKGDRVQAFF.